The 24 T cell receptor beta chains reported below all come from one sample, sequenced in a study of cytomegalovirus exposure and HLA in healthy donors (TCRdb year 2017). The method was the immunoSEQ multiplex PCR assay. The multiplex PCR relied on a mix of 60 forward primers for TCR Vbeta segments and 13 reverse primers for TCR Jbeta segments. TCRdb took over this immuneACCESS table, retaining in-frame rearrangements with V and J assigned. Such tables are incomplete; in checked studies, under half of the missing clones stem from an unresolved V gene, and the remainder is unexplained. The sample has 100,000 to 150,000 clones on record, 78% of them singletons. The top ten clonotypes cover about a tenth of the sample. The sequenced material came from PBMCs. The receptors were gathered from a man in his thirties or forties in good health and CMV-seropositive.

V usage is TRBV9 and J usage is TRBJ2-3; 12 nucleotides match TRBD2. J gave up 3 bases and V 4 bases, and 3 bases lay outside the gene matches. CDR1 and CDR2 (germline): SGDLS, YYNGEE. CDR3 length: 15 residues. This CDR3 is CASSYGLAGTDTQYF. The CDR3 coding sequence is TGTGCCAGCAGCTACGGACTAGCGGGAACAGATACGCAGTATTTT.

The chain couples TRBV7-6 to TRBJ2-7; 12 bases are a match to TRBD2. The CDR3 is 15 residues long. Per the germline V gene, CDR1 is SGHVS and CDR2 is FNYEAQ. V lost 2 bases to trimming and J lost 4 bases; unmatched junction nucleotides: 3. CDR3 sequence: CASSLTSGRTYEQYF. CDR3 nucleotide sequence: TGTGCCAGCAGCTTAACTAGCGGGAGGACGTACGAGCAGTACTTC.

J is TRBJ2-7 and V is TRBV2; 7 bases are shared with TRBD2. Germline V gene lookup returns CDR1 SNHLY and CDR2 FYNNEI. The CDR3 consists of 17 residues. V trimming: 4 bases; J trimming: 4 bases; junction bases outside the gene matches: 16. CDR3 coding DNA: TGTGCCAGCAGTGGGGGGGGTCAGGCCCTCAATTGGTACGAGCAGTACTTC. Amino acid sequence: CASSGGGQALNWYEQYF.

This rearrangement joins TRBV30 to TRBJ1-5, with D unresolved. From germline, CDR1 is GTSNPN and CDR2 SVGIG (reference sequence). The CDR3 covers 12 residues. V was pared by 3 bases and J by 0 bases, with 3 bases between. The CDR3 here is CAWSYSNQPQHF. For the CDR3, the DNA is TGTGCCTGGAGCTATAGCAATCAGCCCCAGCATTTT. The full variable domain, with the rest looked up from reference TRBV30 and TRBJ1-5, is SQTIHQWPATLVQPVGSPLSLECTVEGTSNPNLYWYRQAAGRGLQLLFYSVGIGQISSEVPQNLSASRPQDRQFILSSKKLLLSDSGFYLCAWSYSNQPQHFGDGTRLSIL.

This clone turned up a few times. The chain employs TRBV4-3 and TRBJ2-7; maybe TRBD2 (5 bases). The germline CDR1 and CDR2 sequences are LGHNA and YSLEER. The CDR3 consists of 13 residues. The V and J ends lost 4 bases and 5 bases respectively, with 12 bases between them. The DNA for the CDR3 is TGCGCCAGCAGCCCAGAGCCGGGAAACGAGCAGTACTTC. Amino acids: CASSPEPGNEQYF.

The genes are TRBV23-1 and TRBJ1-2; D is ambiguous. TRBV23-1 is classed as an ORF, of uncertain function. V was clipped by 0 bases and J by 2 bases, with 13 bases between them. The CDR3 runs 16 residues. The CDR3 protein is CASSQSRPNRNYGYTF. The CDR3 DNA follows: TGCGCCAGCAGTCAATCCCGCCCCAACAGAAACTATGGCTACACCTTC.

The chain uses TRBV7-9 and TRBJ2-7; 8 positions agree with TRBD1. Germline-derived CDR1 and CDR2 are SEHNR and FQNEAQ (reference sequence). The CDR3 extends over 14 amino acids. With 4 bases clipped from V and 6 bases from J, the junction kept 8 bases outside the gene matches. CDR3 region: CASSSRTGTGEQYF. In nucleotides, the CDR3 is TGTGCCAGCAGCTCCCGGACAGGGACGGGCGAGCAGTACTTC. Filled out from reference TRBV7-9 and TRBJ2-7, the complete variable domain reads DTGVSQNPRHKITKRGQNVTFRCDPISEHNRLYWYRQTLGQGPEFLTYFQNEAQLEKSRLLSDRFSAERPKGSFSTLEIQRTEQGDSAMYLCASSSRTGTGEQYFGPGTRLTVT.

The chain joins TRBV9 to TRBJ2-3; 12 bases map to TRBD2. V shed 2 bases and J 7 bases; nucleotides not matched to a gene: 14. CDR1 and CDR2 (germline): SGDLS, YYNGEE. The CDR3 extends over 18 amino acids. As DNA, the CDR3 is TGTGCCAGCAGCGTCGGACTAGCGGGGAGACGCGGCGGAAATACGCAGTATTTT. Protein sequence: CASSVGLAGRRGGNTQYF.

This chain links TRBV6-5 with TRBJ1-2, with D maybe TRBD1 (6 bases). V was clipped by 2 bases and J by 4 bases, with 11 bases between them. Germline CDR1 MNHEY, CDR2 SVGAGI. The CDR3 has 14 residues. This CDR3 is CASSYQGITYGYTF. In DNA, the CDR3 is TGTGCCAGCAGTTACCAGGGGATAACCTATGGCTACACCTTC.

This clone was counted only a few times. The chain uses TRBV4-3 and TRBJ2-1; 9 bases fit TRBD1. Germline assignment: CDR1 LGHNA and CDR2 YSLEER. With V trimmed by 0 bases and J by 6 bases, 9 bases remained unmatched. The CDR3 has 17 residues. CDR3 sequence reads: CASSQDPTGGTLNEQFF. In DNA form, the CDR3 reads TGCGCCAGCAGCCAAGACCCTACAGGGGGCACACTCAATGAGCAGTTCTTC.

The table lists this clone with a few counts. V and J are TRBV10-2 and TRBJ1-2, with 9 bases that match TRBD1. This CDR3 comprises 13 residues. Germline V gene sequence: CDR1 WSHSY, CDR2 SAAADI. V lost 4 bases to trimming and J lost 7 bases; unmatched junction nucleotides: 4. The DNA of the CDR3 is TGCGCCAGCAGTGCAGGACAGGGGTTTGGCTACACCTTC. Its translation is CASSAGQGFGYTF.

The chain combines TRBV6-5 with TRBJ2-1; 11 nucleotides align to TRBD1. Trimming removed 6 bases from V and 5 bases from J; junction bases left unmatched: 6. The CDR3 runs 15 residues. The germline gives CDR1 MNHEY, CDR2 SVGAGI. The CDR3 loop is CASRTGTGGNNEQFF. CDR3 DNA: TGTGCCAGCAGAACCGGGACAGGGGGGAACAATGAGCAGTTCTTC.

This clone is a singleton in its sample. The CDR3 nucleotides read TGTGCCAGCAGCCGGGACTCCAGTAACTATGGCTACACCTTC. Its translation is CASSRDSSNYGYTF. The chain is built from TRBV7-3 and TRBJ1-2, with a tentative D call TRBD1 (5 bases). CDR1 is SGHTA, CDR2 FQGTGA, per germline. The CDR3 is 14 amino acids. The ends were cut back, 5 bases at V and 1 base at J, with 11 bases in the middle.

The chain carries TRBV6-1 and TRBJ1-5; 9 nucleotides align to TRBD1. Trimming cost V 4 bases and J 7 bases; bases outside gene matches: 8. Germline-derived CDR1 and CDR2 are MNHNS and SASEGT. CDR3 length: 15 residues. This CDR3 reads CASSGTGGLWQPQHF. CDR3 in DNA: TGTGCCAGCAGTGGCACAGGGGGCCTTTGGCAGCCCCAGCATTTT.

The rearrangement uses TRBV19 and TRBJ2-5; 7 bases agree with TRBD1. CDR3 size: 13 residues. Germline V gene data show CDR1 as LNHDA and CDR2 as SQIVND (reference sequence). V was clipped by 6 bases and J by 2 bases; unmatched bases: 3. The CDR3 nucleotides are TGTGCCAGTAGCACAGGGGTTCAAGAGACCCAGTACTTC. It codes for CASSTGVQETQYF.

This chain connects TRBV5-1 to TRBJ2-1, with 9 bases fitting TRBD2. With 5 bases clipped from V and 8 bases from J, the junction kept 8 bases outside the gene matches. There are 14 residues in the CDR3. Germline assignment: CDR1 SGHRS and CDR2 YFSETQ. In DNA, the CDR3 is TGCGCCAGCAGGACTAGCGGTTTGGGGGATGAGCAGTTCTTC. It is translated as CASRTSGLGDEQFF.

This chain joins TRBV13 and TRBJ2-7; TRBD2 agrees at 10 bases. Germline assignment: CDR1 PRHDT and CDR2 FYEKMQ (reference sequence). CDR3 length: 15 residues. The J segment lost 4 bases and the V segment lost 4 bases, leaving 7 bases of the junction unmatched. In DNA, the CDR3 is TGTGCCAGCAGCTCAAGCGGGAGGGCCGGGTACGAGCAGTACTTC. Translating gives CASSSSGRAGYEQYF.

The V call is TRBV21-1, the J call TRBJ2-7; the D call TRBD2 from the table was never checked on the DNA. TRBV21-1 is flagged as a pseudogene. CDR3 length equals 13 residues. The CDR3 spells CAQYRGAPYEQYF. The CDR3 coding sequence is TGTGCTCAATATCGGGGGGCCCCCTACGAGCAGTACTTC.

This chain joins TRBV11-2 and TRBJ1-2, with 7 bases identical to TRBD1. The V gene's germline CDR1 is SGHAT and CDR2 FQNNGV. V lost 6 bases to trimming and J lost 7 bases; unmatched junction nucleotides: 8. CDR3 length: 13 amino acids. CDR3 nucleotides: TGTGCCAGCAGTCCTAGACAGGGTCCTGGCTACACCTTC. It translates to CASSPRQGPGYTF.

The rearrangement joins TRBV27 to TRBJ1-1; TRBD1 agrees at 7 bases. This CDR3 comprises 17 residues. V was clipped by 3 bases and J by 5 bases; unmatched bases: 15. The V gene's germline CDR1 is MNHEY and CDR2 SMNVEV (reference sequence). The CDR3 sequence: CASSLGRGRLGTTEAFF. As DNA, the CDR3 is TGTGCCAGCAGTTTGGGAAGGGGGCGCTTAGGTACTACTGAAGCTTTCTTT.

The chain links TRBV9 to TRBJ1-1, with TRBD1 matching over 7 bases. The CDR3 totals 17 residues. Germline V CDR1 and CDR2: SGDLS, YYNGEE. Trimming took 0 bases from V and 5 from J; bases not matched to a gene: 13. As DNA, the CDR3 is TGTGCCAGCAGCGTAGACGGGGTCCCTCAGGGGGGAACTGAAGCTTTCTTT. Translated, it gives CASSVDGVPQGGTEAFF.

The chain links TRBV5-6 to TRBJ2-5, with no clear D. The CDR3 sequence is 17 residues long. Trimming cost V 0 bases and J 5 bases, with 20 bases left between them. Germline V CDR1 and CDR2: SGHDT, YYEEEE. The CDR3 region is CASSLVGYPRPDETQYF. The CDR3 coding sequence is TGTGCCAGCAGCTTGGTGGGCTACCCACGGCCGGATGAGACCCAGTACTTC.

This chain links TRBV7-9 with TRBJ1-1; D ambiguous. This CDR3 spans 13 amino acids. V was cut by 7 bases and J by 1 base, with 10 bases left in between. CDR1 SEHNR and CDR2 FQNEAQ come from the germline V gene (reference sequence). CDR3: CASNPAGNTEAFF. CDR3 in DNA: TGTGCCAGCAACCCAGCAGGGAACACTGAAGCTTTCTTT. Together with reference TRBV7-9 and TRBJ1-1, the CDR3 gives the full variable domain: DTGVSQNPRHKITKRGQNVTFRCDPISEHNRLYWYRQTLGQGPEFLTYFQNEAQLEKSRLLSDRFSAERPKGSFSTLEIQRTEQGDSAMYLCASNPAGNTEAFFGQGTRLTVV.

The CDR3 loop reads CATSTREPVPTGGTEAFF. The CDR3 DNA reads as TGTGCCACCAGCACGAGAGAGCCCGTACCGACAGGGGGCACTGAAGCTTTCTTT. The gene calls are TRBV15 and TRBJ1-1, with 9 bases matching TRBD1. The CDR3 is 18 amino acids. J gave up 4 bases and V 4 bases, and 16 bases lay outside the gene matches. In germline, CDR1 is LNHNV, CDR2 YYDKDF (reference sequence).